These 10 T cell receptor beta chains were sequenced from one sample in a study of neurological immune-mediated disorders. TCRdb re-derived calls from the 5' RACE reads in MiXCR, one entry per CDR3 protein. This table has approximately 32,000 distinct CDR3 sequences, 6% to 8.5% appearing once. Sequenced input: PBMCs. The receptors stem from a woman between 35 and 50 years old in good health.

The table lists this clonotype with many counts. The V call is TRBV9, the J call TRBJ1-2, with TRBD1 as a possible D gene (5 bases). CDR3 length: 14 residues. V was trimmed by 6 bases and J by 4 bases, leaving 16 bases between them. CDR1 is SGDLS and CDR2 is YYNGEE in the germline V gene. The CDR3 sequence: CASTPRGQGYGYTF. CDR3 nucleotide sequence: TGTGCCAGCACCCCTAGGGGTCAGGGCTATGGCTACACCTTC.

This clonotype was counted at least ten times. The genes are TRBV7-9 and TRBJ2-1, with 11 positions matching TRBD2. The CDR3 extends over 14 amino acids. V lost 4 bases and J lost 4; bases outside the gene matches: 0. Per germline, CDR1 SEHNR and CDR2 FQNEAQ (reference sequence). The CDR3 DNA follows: TGTGCCAGCAGCTCTAGCGGGGGGTACAATGAGCAGTTCTTC. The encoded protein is CASSSSGGYNEQFF.

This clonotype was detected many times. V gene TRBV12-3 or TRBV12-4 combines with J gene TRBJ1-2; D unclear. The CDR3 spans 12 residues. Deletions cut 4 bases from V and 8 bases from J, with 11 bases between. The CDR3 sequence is CASSYRGEGYTF. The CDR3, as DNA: TGTGCCAGCAGTTACCGGGGTGAGGGCTACACCTTC.

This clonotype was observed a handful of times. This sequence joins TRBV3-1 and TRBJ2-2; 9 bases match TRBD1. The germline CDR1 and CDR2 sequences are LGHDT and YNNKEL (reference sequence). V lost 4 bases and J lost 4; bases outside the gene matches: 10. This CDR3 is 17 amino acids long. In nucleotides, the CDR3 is TGTGCCAGCAGCCCTAATCCGGGACAGGGCTTCACCGGGGAGCTGTTTTTT. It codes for CASSPNPGQGFTGELFF.

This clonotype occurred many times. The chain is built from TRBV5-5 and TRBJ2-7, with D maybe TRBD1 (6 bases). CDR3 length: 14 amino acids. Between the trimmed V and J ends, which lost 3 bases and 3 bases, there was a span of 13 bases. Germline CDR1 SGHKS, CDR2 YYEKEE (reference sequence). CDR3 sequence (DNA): TGTGCCAGCAGCTCCCGGGACAAAAACTACGAGCAGTACGTC. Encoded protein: CASSSRDKNYEQYV.

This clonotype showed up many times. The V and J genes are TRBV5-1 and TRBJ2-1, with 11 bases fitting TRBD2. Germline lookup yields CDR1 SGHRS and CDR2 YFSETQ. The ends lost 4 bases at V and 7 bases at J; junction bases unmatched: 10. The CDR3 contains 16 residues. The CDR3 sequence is CASSAFSGGAGNEQFF. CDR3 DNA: TGCGCCAGCAGCGCCTTTAGCGGGGGGGCCGGGAATGAGCAGTTCTTC.

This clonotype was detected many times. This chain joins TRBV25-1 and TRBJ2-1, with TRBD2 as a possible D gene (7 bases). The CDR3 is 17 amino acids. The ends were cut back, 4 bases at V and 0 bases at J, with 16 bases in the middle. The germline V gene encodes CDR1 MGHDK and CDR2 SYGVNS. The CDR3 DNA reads TGTGCCAGCAGTGTCCCGGGGGGCTCTAGCTCCTACAATGAGCAGTTCTTC. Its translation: CASSVPGGSSSYNEQFF.

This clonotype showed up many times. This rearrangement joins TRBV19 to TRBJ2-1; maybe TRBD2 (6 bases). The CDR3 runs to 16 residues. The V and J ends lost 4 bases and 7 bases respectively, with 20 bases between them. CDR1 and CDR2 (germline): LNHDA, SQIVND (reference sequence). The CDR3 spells CASSTKPGLLHNEQFF. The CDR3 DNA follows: TGTGCCAGTAGTACCAAACCGGGACTCCTTCATAATGAGCAGTTCTTC.

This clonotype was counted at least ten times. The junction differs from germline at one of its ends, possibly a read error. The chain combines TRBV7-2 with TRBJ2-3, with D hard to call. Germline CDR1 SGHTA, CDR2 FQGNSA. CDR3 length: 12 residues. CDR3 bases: TGTGCCAGTAGCTTTAGCACAGATACGCAGTATTTT. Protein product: CASSFSTDTQYF.

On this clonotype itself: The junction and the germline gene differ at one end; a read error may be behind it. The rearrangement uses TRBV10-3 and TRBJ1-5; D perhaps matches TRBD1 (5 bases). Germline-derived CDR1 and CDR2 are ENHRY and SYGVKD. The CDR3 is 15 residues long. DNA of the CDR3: TGTACCATCAGTGAGGGGCAGTTTGACAATCAGCCCCAGCATTTT. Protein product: CTISEGQFDNQPQHF.